Listed below are T cell receptor beta chains from one sample, sequenced in a study of shared clonotypes between healthy human individuals. Clones were read by immunoSEQ multiplex PCR, and TCRdb kept only the in-frame ones, dropping some. The sample contains over a million clones, less than 99% of which appear only once. Specimen: naive CD4+ T cells sorted from blood. Every receptor here comes from a man under 40 in good health. CDR3s include the opening cysteine and the closing phenylalanine or tryptophan. D genes are given only for firm matches. Only some rows state a clone size, as once, few, many or a class for expanded clones.

clone_size j_call d_call v_call cdr3_length cdr3_nt cdr3_aa
. TRBJ2-2 TRBD1 TRBV6-1 13 TGTGCCAGAAGGGACAGGGCCACCGGGGAGCTGTTTTTT CARRDRATGELFF
. TRBJ2-7 . TRBV7-8 14 TGTGCCAGCAGCTTAGCGGCCGGCGCCTACGAGCAGTACTTC CASSLAAGAYEQYF
. TRBJ2-1 . TRBV5-4 16 TGTGCCAGCAGCTTGAACAAAAGGTCATCCTACAATGAGCAGTTCTTC CASSLNKRSSYNEQFF
. TRBJ2-1 TRBD2 TRBV7-9 17 TGTGCCAGCAGCCCTACTCGGACTAGCGGGAATGAGAATGAGCAGTTCTTC CASSPTRTSGNENEQFF
. TRBJ2-1 TRBD2 TRBV5-1 18 TGCGCCAGCAGCTCAACCCTACGAGCGGGAGCCCCCTACAATGAGCAGTTCTTC CASSSTLRAGAPYNEQFF
. TRBJ2-6 . TRBV30 13 TGTGCCTTTGGGCCCTCTGGGGCCAACGTCCTGACTTTC CAFGPSGANVLTF
. TRBJ2-7 . TRBV28 14 TGTGCCAGCAGGAACGAGGGACCACCCTACGAGCAGTACTTC CASRNEGPPYEQYF
. TRBJ2-1 . TRBV9 15 TGTGCCAGCAGCGTAGACCCGAGCTCCTACAATGAGCAGTTCTTC CASSVDPSSYNEQFF
. TRBJ2-1 . TRBV7-3 14 TGTGCCAGCAGCTTGGCCCATATCGGGAATGAGCAGTTCTTC CASSLAHIGNEQFF
. TRBJ2-2 TRBD2 TRBV7-2 16 TGTGCCAGCAGCTGGACTAGCGGGAGTATAACCGGGGAGCTGTTTTTT CASSWTSGSITGELFF
. TRBJ2-5 . TRBV5-1 13 TGCGCCAGCAGCTTGCATTCAAGAGAAGTCCAGTACTTC CASSLHSREVQYF
once TRBJ1-5 TRBD1 TRBV10-3 14 TGTGCCATCAGAGGACAGGGGGGCAATCAGCCCCAGCATTTT CAIRGQGGNQPQHF
. TRBJ2-7 TRBD2 TRBV7-2 15 TGTGCCAGCAGAAGGACCGGGACTAGCGGAGAAGAGCAGTACTTC CASRRTGTSGEEQYF
. TRBJ2-7 TRBD1 TRBV5-1 16 TGCGCCAGCAGCTCTACCCCGGGACAGGGGCCTAACGAGCAGTACTTC CASSSTPGQGPNEQYF
. TRBJ2-1 TRBD2 TRBV27 14 TGTGCCAGCAGGGCCCGGAATAGCGGGAGGGAGCAGTTCTTC CASRARNSGREQFF
. TRBJ1-2 . TRBV7-3 13 TGTGCCAGCAGCTTGGGGGGCTCCTATGGCTACACCTTC CASSLGGSYGYTF
. TRBJ2-7 . TRBV4-3 13 TGCGCCAGCAGCCAAGAATCGAGCTACGAGCAGTACTTC CASSQESSYEQYF
. TRBJ2-5 . TRBV10-3 14 TGTGCCACCGACCGAGACGGTTATGAGGAGACCCAGTACTTC CATDRDGYEETQYF
once TRBJ2-1 . TRBV6-5 15 TGTGCCAGCAGTCGTGAACGGGGACTTGATGCTAAGCAGTTCTTC CASSRERGLDAKQFF
. TRBJ1-1 TRBD1 TRBV15 16 TGTGCCACCAGCAGAGGGACAGGGCTGGGGAGCACTGAAGCTTTCTTT CATSRGTGLGSTEAFF
. TRBJ2-1 TRBD2 TRBV19 12 TGTGCCAGTAGTATAGGGGGGGGACTGCAGTTCTTC CASSIGGGLQFF
. TRBJ2-7 . TRBV7-2 17 TGTGCCAGCAGCTTAGCTTGGCAGGGATTTTACTCCTACGAGCAGTACTTC CASSLAWQGFYSYEQYF
. TRBJ1-1 . TRBV27 15 TGTGCCAGCAGTTTATCGGCTCATGGGAACACTGAAGCTTTCTTT CASSLSAHGNTEAFF
. TRBJ2-1 . TRBV10-2 15 TGCGCCAGCAGTGGTAGTGCCCCTAGAGGCTATGAGCAGTTCTTC CASSGSAPRGYEQFF
. TRBJ2-6 TRBD1 TRBV5-4 17 TGTGCCAGCAGAACCGGACAGGGATACTCTGGGGCCAACGTCCTGACTTTC CASRTGQGYSGANVLTF
. TRBJ1-5 TRBD1 TRBV6-6 16 TGTGCCACCACGCCCTTCCGGGACAGGGACGATCAGCCCCAGCATTTT CATTPFRDRDDQPQHF
. TRBJ2-7 TRBD1 TRBV15 24 TGTGCCACCAGCTCTCCATCGGCCGAGGGGGCGGATACTAGGAACCGCTTTTACGGCTACGAGCAGTACTTC CATSSPSAEGADTRNRFYGYEQYF
few TRBJ1-1 . TRBV13 14 TGTGCCAGCAGCTTCGGGGAGCCGAACACTGAAGCTTTCTTT CASSFGEPNTEAFF
. TRBJ2-1 . TRBV5-6 13 TGTGCCAGCCGCGAGGGGTGGGGTAATGAGCAGTTCTTC CASREGWGNEQFF
. TRBJ2-1 TRBD2 TRBV29-1 18 TGCAGCGACCCCAACCCTCGACTAGCGGGAGATATTTACAATGAGCAGTTCTTC CSDPNPRLAGDIYNEQFF
. TRBJ2-7 . TRBV5-1 15 TGCGCCAGCAGCCCCCGGGATTTCGGGATTCTCGAGCAGTACTTC CASSPRDFGILEQYF
. TRBJ1-4 . TRBV9 14 TGTGCCAGCAGCGTCGGAGGGGGTGGTGAAAAACTGTTTTTT CASSVGGGGEKLFF
. TRBJ2-1 . TRBV14 15 TGTGCCAGCAGCCAAGAACGCGGCTCCTACAATGAGCAGTTCTTC CASSQERGSYNEQFF
. TRBJ2-7 TRBD2 TRBV5-1 15 TGCGCCAGCAGCCCAGGACTAGCGGGTCCCTACGAGCAGTACTTC CASSPGLAGPYEQYF
. TRBJ2-3 TRBD2 TRBV28 16 TGTGCCAGCAGTTTCTTAGCGGGAGGCAGAACAGATACGCAGTATTTT CASSFLAGGRTDTQYF
. TRBJ1-1 . TRBV19 14 TGTGCCAGTAGTATCGGACCTGGGGGCACTGAAGCTTTCTTT CASSIGPGGTEAFF